Given below is one T cell receptor beta chain in context. Its specificity is unknown. The data belong to a study of T cell responses to AZD1222 COVID-19 vaccine. Broader study findings: Only 5 or 6 AZD1222 recipients were seropositive at baseline. Most donors were white British, females outnumbered males, and clonal diversity was possibly underestimated. Spike-specific TCR breadth rose after two AZD1222 doses, and depth rose as well.

This CDR3 comprises 14 residues. The V end lost 6 bases, the J end lost 5 bases, and 17 bases lay between the germline ends. The germline CDR1 and CDR2 sequences are ENHRY and SYGVKD. TCRdb's table, derived via immunoSEQ multiplex PCR, lists solely in-frame clones and lacks some. The data contain 100,000 to 130,000 clones, 90% to 95% of them singletons. The source material was peripheral blood, sampled on day 0 of AZD1222 vaccination. The chain links TRBV10-3 to TRBJ2-7; possibly TRBD1 for D (7 bases). This TCR derives from an adult in good health. DNA for the CDR3: TGTGCCATCAGCGGGCGACAGGGAGGCAACGAGCAGTACTTC. Translated: CAISGRQGGNEQYF.